Reported below is one T cell receptor beta chain. Its antigen specificity is not known. The data are from a study of cytomegalovirus exposure and HLA in healthy donors (TCRdb year 2017). Notes on the research overall: An earlier analysis of around 600 of the donors reported more than 250 Gb of sequence data and some 100 million unique TCR beta sequences from about 200 million T cells. The genetic ancestry cluster associated with self-reported Caucasian donors included 81% of the 398 genotyped donors. A later analysis re-analyzed previously published TCR beta repertoires from hundreds of donors and added high-resolution HLA genotyping to study TCR occurrence patterns. Four or five DR-DQ haplotypes were handled as single units for association and clustering, since linkage in the cohort was strong. Roughly 300 gigabases of sequencing data and around 80 million unique TCR sequences made up an early release that covered 500 to 700 HLA-typed donors. Every repertoire in the discovery cohort had been generated on one and the same sequencing platform. HLA typing covered class I and class II loci at four-digit resolution. Among approximately 370 genotyped donors of the cohort, an average of about 220,000 unique TCR beta nucleotide sequences was sequenced per donor, of which 15% to 20% were non-productive. To predict cytomegalovirus infection status, the study combined high-throughput TCR immunosequencing, statistical association of individual TCRs with disease status, and machine learning. The number of donors typed differed by locus, with about 629-630 for A, B, C, DRB1 and DQB1, more than 500 for DQA1, 600 to 610 for DPA1, and 450 to 480 for DPB1. The study aimed to test whether cataloging public T cell receptors could reveal signatures of past pathogen exposure. Alongside the repertoire data, information on donor age, sex, ethnicity and CMV serostatus was compiled. The later analysis used no new phenotypic data to find candidate immune exposures, relying instead on TCR beta sequences and their occurrence across donors. Along with the roughly 610-subject first cohort, a separate validation cohort of around 120 different subjects was used. In an earlier analysis of around 540 of the donors, high-throughput TCR beta sequencing was used to judge whether each TCR beta V gene segment behaved as functional or pseudogenic. Using immunosequencing, the study profiled T cell repertoires from approximately 700 subjects and related those repertoires to cytomegalovirus serostatus. A later genetic analysis used genome-wide SNP genotypes for about 65% of the 666 donors, treating that subset as a discovery cohort.

At the junction V is shortened by 6 bases and J by 0 bases; bases outside the gene matches: 4. The CDR3 contains 14 residues, cysteine and phenylalanine counted. Of the read, only the CDR3 DNA is kept; its 42 bases are in frame from base 1. Per the germline V gene, SQVTM is the CDR1 and ANQGSEA is the CDR2. The cohort consisted of some 670 healthy bone marrow donors. At the time of sampling, all cohort members were nominally healthy, though unrecorded immune exposures were likely present. The donor tested CMV seronegative and was one of the 352 seronegative cohort members. Every donor gave a peripheral blood sample, and the peripheral blood mononuclear cells from that sample were used for TCR beta sequencing. Genomic DNA extraction from the blood cell samples was performed with the Qiagen DNeasy Blood Extraction Kit. The full study reports these points: In vitro tests confirmed that a few of the cytomegalovirus-associated TCR beta chains recognize cytomegalovirus antigens. Around 16 rarely observed V segments, including chromosome 9 orphons, were excluded from the earlier analysis of several hundred of the donors because counts were too low. Because the 87-base-pair reads could not distinguish some IMGT-functional V segments, including TRBV6-2 and TRBV6-3, those segments were excluded. A cluster of highly shared sequence variants was judged likely to be a technical artifact of the sequencing pipeline. Because some donors lacked HLA typing at each locus, the association tests relied only on the typed subset. Assigning TCR associations to individual alleles was difficult when HLA alleles, especially DR and DQ, strongly co-occurred. A later analysis found that HLA-associated TCR beta chains were more clonally expanded and had lower generation probabilities than equally common non-associated chains. Most CMV-associated TCR beta chains appeared to be HLA-restricted in a later analysis, and the HLA associations seemed to be driven largely by CMV exposure. This cohort had only TCR beta chains sequenced, and the lack of alpha or paired-chain data limited which features could be detected. According to a later analysis, parvovirus B19, influenza, CMV and Epstein-Barr virus appeared linked to several top co-occurrence clusters. For the cohort, immune exposure information was limited to CMV serostatus. Cytomegalovirus status was reported to be diagnosed by the classifier with high specificity and sensitivity in both the original and validation cohorts. In an earlier analysis of 500 to 650 of the donors, most TCR beta V segments appeared in productive rearrangements about 87% or about 30% of the time, broadly matching IMGT annotations. A later analysis found that TCR association rates varied across HLA loci, with DRB1 alleles showing the most associated TCRs and HLA-C alleles the fewest. Most TCR sequences were observed very rarely across donors, whereas some public TCRs were present in many individuals. It was suggested by the authors that the approach could potentially be generalized to other disease states and immunological phenotypes. The presence/absence analyses assumed that sequencing depth was roughly uniform across donors, and that assumption may not be true. In the study, about 150 TCR beta chains were listed as associated with cytomegalovirus. Linkage disequilibrium might explain the correlated functional status among segregating V segments, but an unknown experimental factor could not be excluded. Compared with the approximately 710-donor mean, donors in an Asian-associated ancestry cluster had fewer N-insertions in productive TCRs, according to a later genetic analysis. A further reported finding was that TCR beta sequences accurately predicted the HLA-A and HLA-B alleles for most subjects in the first cohort. An association between a missense DCLRE1C variant and V-gene and J-gene trimming of TCR beta chains was found in a later genetic analysis and replicated in an independent cohort. In a later analysis, some 18,000 TCR beta sequences were associated with specific HLA alleles at a false discovery rate of 0.05.

The protocol used for the library was the immunoSEQ multiplex PCR assay. The multiplex PCR relied on a mix of 60 forward primers for TCR Vbeta segments and 13 reverse primers for TCR Jbeta segments. The CDR3 region of rearranged TCR beta genes was amplified from genomic DNA with a multiplex PCR assay. The Illumina HiSeq System was used to sequence the amplified TCR beta libraries as 87-base-pair reads. Per the original workflow: A later analysis counted approximately 74 million unique TCR beta chains across the 670 or so repertoires, and around 9.9 million of these chains were shared by at least two donors. To remove PCR and sequencing errors, raw reads were error-corrected and collapsed into unique sequences using a nearest-neighbor algorithm that merged closely related sequences. To assign V, D and J gene segments, CDR3 sequences were aligned to IMGT reference sequences. For a sequence to be retained, a match of at least six nucleotides was required to both a V gene segment and a J gene segment. A rearrangement was called productive if the CDR3 had no stop codons and remained in frame with V and J, and every other rearrangement was called non-productive. CDR3 was defined by IMGT convention, running from the second conserved V-encoded cysteine to the conserved J-encoded phenylalanine. Sequences without an unambiguous match to a single V gene segment were excluded from the earlier analysis of almost 600 of the donors. An earlier analysis of fewer than 650 of the donors classified V segments as functional when productive rearrangements were above 56.7% and as segregating when the standard deviation between donors was above 5%. A statistical classification framework was developed to diagnose cytomegalovirus status using the catalog of TCR beta chain sequences. V and J gene assignment, in a later analysis, came from comparing TCR nucleotide sequences with IMGT/GENE-DB human TR gene sequences. In a later analysis, CDR3 sequences and most-parsimonious VDJ recombination scenarios were assigned using the TCRdist pipeline. A later analysis defined each TCR beta chain by its CDR3 amino acid sequence plus V-gene family, and excluded reads lacking a unique V-gene family. To address suspected cross-contamination and a sequencing artifact, a later analysis removed approximately 600 highly shared, low-generation-probability nucleotide sequences. For each public chain, a later analysis derived a clonal expansion index from normalized ranks of inferred template counts within each repertoire. In a later analysis, generation probabilities were computed with a VDJ recombination model fitted to out-of-frame rearrangements, and the resulting probabilities were checked against IGoR. A later analysis scored TCR-TCR, TCR-HLA and TCR-CMV co-occurrence with hypergeometric tests, applying a repertoire-size bias correction to TCR pairs. In a later analysis, false discovery rates were estimated by permuting HLA or CMV assignments 20 times. In a later analysis, co-occurring TCRs were grouped using DBSCAN, with TCRdist sequence similarity added in when clustering inside HLA-allele-positive subsets. Repertoires with fewer than 30,000 or more than 120,000 public chains were left out of co-occurrence clustering, as were five repertoires with anomalous nucleotide sharing. The table was pulled from immuneACCESS by TCRdb, which kept in-frame rearrangements only. Such tables lose some clones; where checked, under half of the loss comes from unresolved V genes, and the rest has no known cause. The V and J calls and clone size come from that table; D and trimming were worked out from the DNA. This sample's table lists roughly 120,000 clones. The ten most abundant clones make up 1% of the sample.

Sequenced: PBMCs. The clonotype originates from a man aged 18 to 29 in good health and CMV-seronegative. Rearrangement joined TRBV29-1 to TRBJ2-3; 9 middle bases align to TRBD2. The base sequence is TGCAGCGTCGGCGGGAGGGCCAGCACAGATACGCAGTATTTT. It specifies CSVGGRASTDTQYF.